A selection of T cell receptor beta chains follows, all from one sample in a study of cytomegalovirus exposure and HLA in healthy donors. Sequencing was performed with immunoSEQ multiplex PCR; in TCRdb, only in-frame clones are kept and a portion is missing. This table lists more than 200,000 clones. Sequencing was done on a sample of PBMCs. The source of these receptors is a woman between 25 and 40 years old in good health and CMV-seropositive. The CDR3 runs from the conserved cysteine through the conserved F or W. A D gene is named only where the DNA matches it firmly.

D gene: TRBD1
J gene: TRBJ1-5
V gene: TRBV6-5
CDR3 DNA: TGTGCCAGCAGCCGAGGACAGGGGAATCATCAGCCCCAGCATTTT
CDR3 protein: CASSRGQGNHQPQHF

D gene: NA
J gene: TRBJ2-3
V gene: TRBV9
CDR3 DNA: TGTGCCAGCAGCGTAGAGAGGGTTTCAGATACGCAGTATTTT
CDR3 protein: CASSVERVSDTQYF

D gene: NA
J gene: TRBJ2-3
V gene: TRBV11-2
CDR3 DNA: TGTGCCAGCAGCTTAGGAGGGTTTTCGGGGACTACAGATACGCAGTATTTT
CDR3 protein: CASSLGGFSGTTDTQYF

D gene: NA
J gene: TRBJ1-2
V gene: TRBV28
CDR3 DNA: TGTGCCAGCAGTTTACCAGATAACTATGGCTACACCTTC
CDR3 protein: CASSLPDNYGYTF

D gene: TRBD1
J gene: TRBJ1-2
V gene: TRBV7-6
CDR3 DNA: TGTGCCAGCACCAATTGGACAGGGCGCTATGGCTACACCTTC
CDR3 protein: CASTNWTGRYGYTF

D gene: NA
J gene: TRBJ1-4
V gene: TRBV5-1
CDR3 DNA: TGCGCCAGCACCCGGCAGGGGCCCGATTCGGGGGAAAAACTGTTTTTT
CDR3 protein: CASTRQGPDSGEKLFF

D gene: NA
J gene: TRBJ2-6
V gene: TRBV9
CDR3 DNA: TGTGCCAGCAGCGCAAGGGGGTCCTACTCTGGGGCCAACGTCCTGACTTTC
CDR3 protein: CASSARGSYSGANVLTF

D gene: TRBD1
J gene: TRBJ1-1
V gene: TRBV5-1
CDR3 DNA: TGCGCCAGCAGCTTGGAGGGGGCGGGGAACACTGAAGCTTTCTTT
CDR3 protein: CASSLEGAGNTEAFF

D gene: TRBD2
J gene: TRBJ2-3
V gene: TRBV19
CDR3 DNA: TGTGCCAGTAGTCGGACTAGCGGGAGCACAGATACGCAGTATTTT
CDR3 protein: CASSRTSGSTDTQYF

D gene: TRBD1
J gene: TRBJ1-4
V gene: TRBV28
CDR3 DNA: TGTGCCAGCAGACCCGGGACAGGCGCAACTAATGAAAAACTGTTTTTT
CDR3 protein: CASRPGTGATNEKLFF

D gene: NA
J gene: TRBJ2-3
V gene: TRBV7-9
CDR3 DNA: TGTGCCAGCAGCTCAGGACCGGGACTTAGCACAGATACGCAGTATTTT
CDR3 protein: CASSSGPGLSTDTQYF

D gene: TRBD2
J gene: TRBJ2-3
V gene: TRBV13
CDR3 DNA: TGTGCCAGCAGCCCACCGGGGCTAGCGGGAACACCAGATACGCAGTATTTT
CDR3 protein: CASSPPGLAGTPDTQYF

D gene: NA
J gene: TRBJ1-1
V gene: TRBV7-8
CDR3 DNA: TGTGCCAGCAGCTTGGGGGGGATGAACACTGAAGCTTTCTTT
CDR3 protein: CASSLGGMNTEAFF

D gene: NA
J gene: TRBJ2-1
V gene: TRBV5-1
CDR3 DNA: TGCGCCAGCAGCTTGGCCTACAGGGACAATGAGCAGTTCTTC
CDR3 protein: CASSLAYRDNEQFF

D gene: TRBD1
J gene: TRBJ1-2
V gene: TRBV11-2
CDR3 DNA: TGTGCCAGCAGCTCCAGACAGGGCCTCTCTTATGGCTACACCTTC
CDR3 protein: CASSSRQGLSYGYTF

D gene: TRBD2
J gene: TRBJ2-1
V gene: TRBV9
CDR3 DNA: TGTGCCAGCAGCGTAAGTTCTAGCGGGGGGGTATCCTACAATGAGCAGTTCTTC
CDR3 protein: CASSVSSSGGVSYNEQFF

D gene: NA
J gene: TRBJ1-4
V gene: TRBV9
CDR3 DNA: TGTGCCAGCAGCGTACGGGGAACAGCAACTAATGAAAAACTGTTTTTT
CDR3 protein: CASSVRGTATNEKLFF

D gene: TRBD1
J gene: TRBJ2-2
V gene: TRBV27
CDR3 DNA: TGTGCCAGCAGCCTACAGGGGGCCGGGGAGCTGTTTTTT
CDR3 protein: CASSLQGAGELFF

D gene: NA
J gene: TRBJ2-2
V gene: TRBV18
CDR3 DNA: TGTGCCAGCTCACCCCCCCATAGCGGGAACACCGGGGAGCTGTTTTTT
CDR3 protein: CASSPPHSGNTGELFF

D gene: TRBD1
J gene: TRBJ1-6
V gene: TRBV6-5
CDR3 DNA: TGTGCCAGCAGTTACGTCCGACAGGGGTATAATTCACCCCTCCACTTT
CDR3 protein: CASSYVRQGYNSPLHF

D gene: TRBD1
J gene: TRBJ2-1
V gene: TRBV28
CDR3 DNA: TGTGCCAGCAGTTTAAGGGGGCCGGGTGAGCAGTTCTTC
CDR3 protein: CASSLRGPGEQFF

D gene: NA
J gene: TRBJ2-1
V gene: TRBV7-8
CDR3 DNA: TGTGCCAGCAGCCGGGTGGGGGGAGCCGACTTCAATGAGCAGTTCTTC
CDR3 protein: CASSRVGGADFNEQFF

D gene: TRBD2
J gene: TRBJ2-5
V gene: TRBV6-5
CDR3 DNA: TGTGCCAGCAGTTACTCGATAGCGGGGGGGCGAGAGACCCAGTACTTC
CDR3 protein: CASSYSIAGGRETQYF

D gene: TRBD1
J gene: TRBJ1-1
V gene: TRBV14
CDR3 DNA: TGTGCCACCGGGACAGGGGTGAACACTGAAGCTTTCTTT
CDR3 protein: CATGTGVNTEAFF